This is a list of T cell receptor beta chains from one sample in a study of cytomegalovirus exposure and HLA in healthy donors. Sequencing used immunoSEQ multiplex PCR; TCRdb keeps in-frame clones, though not all of them. The table shows about 120,000 clones, with roughly 71% occurring only once. The sequenced material came from PBMCs. The receptors come from a middle-aged woman in good health and CMV-seropositive. CDR3s include the opening cysteine and the closing phenylalanine or tryptophan. The D gene is left open where the match is weak. Where a row states a size, it is once, few, many or the class of an expanded clone; other rows omit it.

abundance | d_gene | j_gene | v_gene | CDR3aa | CDR3nt
once | TRBD1 | TRBJ2-3 | TRBV30 | CALDRALTDTQYF | TGTGCACTCGACAGGGCCCTCACAGATACGCAGTATTTT
. | . | TRBJ2-7 | TRBV4-3 | CASSQERGIIYEQYF | TGCGCCAGCAGCCAAGAACGGGGAATCATCTACGAGCAGTACTTC
. | TRBD1 | TRBJ2-5 | TRBV2 | CASSYRDRELETQYF | TGTGCCAGCAGTTACCGGGACAGGGAATTAGAGACCCAGTACTTC
few | . | TRBJ1-2 | TRBV30 | CAWSVPRGLVGYTF | TGTGCCTGGAGTGTACCGCGGGGACTAGTTGGCTACACCTTC
few | . | TRBJ1-1 | TRBV6-5 | CASSSQGTLNTEAFF | TGTGCCAGCAGTTCACAGGGTACCCTGAACACTGAAGCTTTCTTT
. | TRBD1 | TRBJ1-1 | TRBV18 | CASSPQGGEAFF | TGTGCCAGCTCACCCCAGGGGGGAGAAGCTTTCTTT
. | TRBD1 | TRBJ2-7 | TRBV11-2 | CASSLEQGDEQYF | TGTGCCAGCAGCTTAGAACAGGGGGACGAGCAGTACTTC
few | . | TRBJ2-1 | TRBV7-9 | CASSLGGWGHHNEQFF | TGTGCCAGCAGCTTAGGCGGTTGGGGCCACCACAATGAGCAGTTCTTC
. | . | TRBJ2-3 | TRBV7-2 | CASSLGQGSTDTQYF | TGTGCCAGCAGCTTAGGTCAGGGGTCAACAGATACGCAGTATTTT
. | . | TRBJ1-2 | TRBV6-5 | CASSYRGYGYTF | TGTGCCAGCAGTTACAGGGGGTACGGCTACACCTTC
. | TRBD2 | TRBJ2-5 | TRBV5-6 | CASSLGGRTRRETQYF | TGTGCCAGCAGCTTGGGCGGGAGGACCCGCCGGGAGACCCAGTACTTC
. | TRBD1 | TRBJ1-2 | TRBV15 | CATSKAAAGTAYGYTF | TGTGCCACCAGCAAGGCGGCCGCCGGGACAGCCTATGGCTACACCTTC
. | TRBD1 | TRBJ2-3 | TRBV7-9 | CASSRDRGPLQYF | TGTGCCAGCAGCCGGGACAGGGGGCCTCTTCAGTATTTT
. | . | TRBJ2-5 | TRBV25-1 | CASSEPRRRPETQYF | TGTGCCAGCAGTGAACCGAGAAGGAGACCAGAGACCCAGTACTTC